The 21 T cell receptor beta chains below come from one sample, sequenced in a study of cytomegalovirus exposure and HLA in healthy donors. This PCR relied on a set of 60 Vbeta primers and 13 Jbeta primers. Assay: immunoSEQ multiplex PCR; the TCRdb copy retains only in-frame clones and omits some. Among about 160,000 clones listed, approximately 74% were seen once. The material sequenced was PBMCs. The receptors come from a woman under 40 in good health and CMV-seronegative.

This chain links TRBV7-2 with TRBJ1-5; D is unclear. This CDR3 is built from 13 residues. Trimming stripped 2 bases from V and 4 bases from J, with 6 bases between. The V gene's germline CDR1 is SGHTA and CDR2 FQGNSA. CDR3 loop: CASSLQINQPQHF. The DNA for the CDR3 is TGTGCCAGCAGCTTACAGATAAATCAGCCCCAGCATTTT.

The chain joins TRBV7-9 to TRBJ1-2; D unclear. V dropped 1 base and J dropped 8 bases, with 17 bases sitting between them. The CDR3 has 15 amino acids. CDR1 and CDR2 from the germline V gene are SEHNR and FQNEAQ (reference sequence). The CDR3: CASSLVLDTPGGYTF. The CDR3 coding sequence is TGTGCCAGCAGCTTAGTTTTAGATACGCCAGGCGGCTACACCTTC.

This clone was seen only a few times. This chain uses TRBV5-4 with TRBJ2-3; 8 bases agree with TRBD2. CDR3 length: 15 residues. The germline gives CDR1 SGHNT, CDR2 YYREEE (reference sequence). Trimming took 4 bases from V and 4 from J; bases not matched to a gene: 8. The CDR3 protein is CASSLRTGGPDTQYF. For the CDR3, the DNA is TGTGCCAGCAGCCTTCGAACGGGAGGGCCAGATACGCAGTATTTT.

The chain combines TRBV4-2 with TRBJ1-2, with unresolved D. The V end lost 1 base, the J end lost 8 bases, and 11 bases lay between the germline ends. CDR1 is LGHNA, CDR2 YNFKEQ, per germline. CDR3 size: 13 residues. The CDR3 nucleotides are TGTGCCAGCAGCCAAGGTCTACAGCTGGGCTACACCTTC. Residues: CASSQGLQLGYTF.

This clone has a single count. The V call is TRBV28, the J call TRBJ2-3; TRBD2 agrees at 10 bases. CDR3 length equals 17 residues. V dropped 5 bases and J dropped 8; count of bases not matched to a gene: 16. Germline V gene data show CDR1 as MDHEN and CDR2 as SYDVKM. The CDR3 spells CASSQSGTSEFIRTQYF. DNA of the CDR3: TGTGCCAGCAGTCAGTCCGGGACTAGCGAGTTCATCCGTACGCAGTATTTT.

The chain joins TRBV5-4 to TRBJ1-6; the match to TRBD1 covers 12 bases. The CDR3 loop spans 14 amino acids. V lost 4 bases to trimming and J lost 10 bases; unmatched junction nucleotides: 3. CDR1 is SGHNT and CDR2 is YYREEE in the germline V gene (reference sequence). CDR3 amino acids: CASSIGTGGSPLHF. CDR3 nucleotides: TGTGCCAGCAGCATCGGGACAGGGGGCTCACCCCTCCACTTT.

The rearrangement uses TRBV28 and TRBJ1-1; 8 bases match TRBD1. CDR1 is MDHEN and CDR2 is SYDVKM in the germline V gene. The CDR3 totals 15 residues. After removal of 6 bases from V and 1 base from J, the junction contained 7 bases not matched to a gene. In DNA, the CDR3 is TGTGCCAGCAGACCACAGGGGGTCGGGAACACTGAAGCTTTCTTT. Amino acids: CASRPQGVGNTEAFF.

The rearrangement joins TRBV15 to TRBJ2-7; a possible D gene is TRBD2 (5 bases). The CDR3 sequence is 17 residues long. V was cut by 1 base and J by 5 bases, with 21 bases left in between. CDR1 is LNHNV and CDR2 is YYDKDF in the germline V gene (reference sequence). The CDR3 spells CATSRARVSGGRNEQYF. CDR3 coding DNA: TGTGCCACCAGCAGAGCCCGAGTAAGCGGTGGAAGGAACGAGCAGTACTTC.

The sample holds a few counts of this clone. The V call is TRBV5-4, the J call TRBJ2-1, with 9 nucleotides matching TRBD1. The V gene's germline CDR1 is SGHNT and CDR2 YYREEE (reference sequence). With 0 bases clipped from V and 7 bases from J, the junction kept 8 bases outside the gene matches. The CDR3 loop spans 16 amino acids. CDR3 in amino acids: CASSLVPDRGNNEQFF. The CDR3 DNA sequence: TGTGCCAGCAGCTTGGTCCCCGACAGGGGGAATAATGAGCAGTTCTTC. The full variable domain, its missing parts supplied by reference TRBV5-4 and TRBJ2-1, is ETGVTQSPTHLIKTRGQQVTLRCSSQSGHNTVSWYQQALGQGPQFIFQYYREEENGRGNFPPRFSGLQFPNYSSELNVNALELDDSALYLCASSLVPDRGNNEQFFGPGTRLTVL.

The chain links TRBV5-4 to TRBJ2-2; D is perhaps TRBD1 (6 bases). V was clipped by 4 bases and J by 4 bases, with 17 bases between them. The CDR3 has 16 residues. Germline V gives CDR1 SGHNT, CDR2 YYREEE (reference sequence). The CDR3 DNA sequence: TGTGCCAGCAGCACCATAGGGGGAGAAATCACCGGGGAGCTGTTTTTT. It is translated as CASSTIGGEITGELFF.

The chain couples TRBV28 to TRBJ2-7, with TRBD1 as a possible D gene (5 bases). V gave up 0 bases and J gave up 1 base, with 10 bases separating them. The CDR3 length is 15 residues. CDR1 is MDHEN and CDR2 is SYDVKM in the germline V gene. The CDR3 sequence: CASSLWSDSSYEQYF. CDR3 nucleotides: TGTGCCAGCAGTTTATGGTCTGACAGTTCCTACGAGCAGTACTTC.

This clone was counted between two and nine times. The gene calls are TRBV6-5 and TRBJ1-1; tentatively, D is TRBD1 (6 bases). The CDR3 runs 15 residues. In germline, CDR1 is MNHEY, CDR2 SVGAGI. Trimming shortened V by 2 bases and J by 1 base, and 11 bases separated the two germline ends. In DNA form, the CDR3 reads TGTGCCAGCAGTTACGTGGGGACAAAGAACACTGAAGCTTTCTTT. Protein sequence: CASSYVGTKNTEAFF.

The chain joins TRBV2 to TRBJ1-4; D unresolved. V was cut by 0 bases and J by 7 bases, with 12 bases left in between. The CDR3 length is 15 residues. Per germline, CDR1 SNHLY and CDR2 FYNNEI. The CDR3 nucleotides read TGTGCCAGCAGTGAAGCGGAGGCTTTGGGTGAAAAACTGTTTTTT. Translated, it gives CASSEAEALGEKLFF.

This clone was recorded a few times. V gene TRBV27 combines with J gene TRBJ2-1; D call uncertain. This CDR3 region has 12 residues. The germline V gene has CDR1 MNHEY and CDR2 SMNVEV (reference sequence). Between the trimmed V and J ends, which lost 5 bases and 3 bases, there was a span of 5 bases. CDR3 amino acids: CASSPDYNEQFF. DNA for the CDR3: TGTGCCAGCAGTCCAGACTACAATGAGCAGTTCTTC.

The chain has TRBV18 and TRBJ2-7; D is possibly TRBD2 (5 bases). V gave up 2 bases and J gave up 5 bases, with 10 bases separating them. This CDR3 contains 13 residues. Germline lookup yields CDR1 KGHSH and CDR2 LQKENI. The chain's CDR3 is CASSPTSRDEQYF. The CDR3 region has the DNA TGTGCCAGCTCACCAACTAGTCGGGACGAGCAGTACTTC.

This clone occurred a few times. The chain combines TRBV30 with TRBJ2-7; D uncertain. The CDR3 totals 11 residues. Trimming removed 0 bases at V and 4 bases at J, with 4 bases between. Germline CDR1 and CDR2: GTSNPN and SVGIG (reference sequence). For the CDR3, the DNA is TGTGCCTGGAGTGTACGGTACGAGCAGTACTTC. Translating gives CAWSVRYEQYF. Full variable domain (rest looked up from reference TRBV30 and TRBJ2-7): SQTIHQWPATLVQPVGSPLSLECTVEGTSNPNLYWYRQAAGRGLQLLFYSVGIGQISSEVPQNLSASRPQDRQFILSSKKLLLSDSGFYLCAWSVRYEQYFGPGTRLTVT.

The chain carries TRBV5-1 and TRBJ1-6, with TRBD1 matching over 8 bases. This CDR3 contains 16 residues. With 4 bases clipped from V and 3 bases from J, the junction kept 6 bases outside the gene matches. Looked up from germline, CDR1 is SGHRS and CDR2 is YFSETQ. The CDR3, as DNA: TGCGCCAGCAGCGTCGGGACAGGCCGCTATAATTCACCCCTCCACTTT. This encodes CASSVGTGRYNSPLHF.

This clone came up a few times. This CDR3 is CASSQDGRNEQYF. The DNA of the CDR3 is TGCGCCAGCAGCCAAGATGGGAGAAACGAGCAGTACTTC. J is TRBJ2-7 and V is TRBV4-1, with D possibly being TRBD2 (5 bases). Looked up from germline, CDR1 is MGHRA and CDR2 is YSYEKL. This CDR3 comprises 13 residues. V was cut by 0 bases and J by 5 bases, with 8 bases left in between.

This clone was counted once. The rearrangement uses TRBV4-3 and TRBJ2-3; possible D gene TRBD1, 7 bases. V was cut by 3 bases and J by 8 bases, with 24 bases left in between. CDR3 size: 17 residues. Germline lookup yields CDR1 LGHNA and CDR2 YSLEER. The CDR3 loop reads CASSQAPGRDRESTQYF. The CDR3 nucleotides are TGCGCCAGCAGCCAGGCCCCCGGGCGGGACAGAGAAAGTACGCAGTATTTT.

This clone turned up a few times. The rearrangement joins TRBV28 to TRBJ1-2, with D perhaps matching TRBD1 (6 bases). The CDR3 runs to 14 residues. V lost 8 bases and J lost 6, with 19 bases in between. CDR1 and CDR2 from the germline V gene are MDHEN and SYDVKM. The CDR3 loop reads CASGIMRGFNGYTF. For the CDR3, the DNA is TGTGCCAGCGGGATAATGAGGGGGTTCAATGGCTACACCTTC.

A remark on this clone: At one of its ends the junction is not consistent with the germline gene, which may arise from a read error. This sequence joins TRBV7-7 and TRBJ2-7; the D is unclear. Germline-derived CDR1 and CDR2 are SSHAT and FNYEAQ (reference sequence). This CDR3 contains 13 residues. The CDR3, as DNA: TGTGCTAGCAGCTTAAGAGACTCCTACGAGCAGTACTTC. Its translation: CASSLRDSYEQYF.